What follows are 32 T cell receptor beta chains derived from one specimen sequenced in a study of control samples from healthy donors and cancer patients. The assay was immunoSEQ multiplex PCR, and TCRdb's table has in-frame clones only and misses some. The data contain roughly 99,000 clones, about four fifths of them singletons. Sequenced material: blood. These receptors were obtained from a man aged 55 to 70 in good health.

The chain combines TRBV28 with TRBJ2-1; the D gene is possibly TRBD1 (5 bases). The V end was cut by 7 bases, the J end by 0 bases, with 10 bases between. This CDR3 is 14 amino acids long. CDR1 and CDR2 (germline): MDHEN, SYDVKM. The CDR3 sequence is CASITDSSYNEQFF. CDR3 DNA sequence: TGTGCCAGCATCACCGACAGCTCCTACAATGAGCAGTTCTTC.

The J gene is TRBJ2-7, the V gene TRBV7-8; 10 bases agree with TRBD1. CDR3 size: 15 residues. Germline assignment: CDR1 SGHVS and CDR2 FQNEAQ. V lost 5 bases to trimming and J lost 3 bases; unmatched junction nucleotides: 7. The CDR3 region is CASSVRTGGNYEQYF. CDR3 sequence (DNA): TGTGCCAGCAGCGTTCGGACAGGGGGGAACTACGAGCAGTACTTC.

The chain has TRBV2 and TRBJ1-6; TRBD1 might be the D (5 bases). This CDR3 is built from 14 residues. Trimming pared 7 bases from V and 9 bases from J, leaving 16 bases between. Germline V CDR1 and CDR2: SNHLY, FYNNEI. CDR3: CASKAMGEVSPLHF. CDR3 coding DNA: TGTGCCAGCAAGGCAATGGGGGAGGTTTCACCCCTCCACTTT. The variable domain in full, completed from reference TRBV2 and TRBJ1-6, reads EPEVTQTPSHQVTQMGQEVILRCVPISNHLYFYWYRQILGQKVEFLVSFYNNEISEKSEIFDDQFSVERPDGSNFTLKIRSTKLEDSAMYFCASKAMGEVSPLHFGNGTRLTVT.

The rearrangement links TRBV30 to TRBJ2-1, with no clear D. The CDR3 runs 12 residues. Germline values: CDR1 GTSNPN, CDR2 SVGIG (reference sequence). The V and J ends lost 1 base and 4 bases respectively, with 5 bases between them. CDR3 coding DNA: TGTGCCTGGAGTGCGGGTTACAATGAGCAGTTCTTC. This translates into CAWSAGYNEQFF.

The chain links TRBV11-1 to TRBJ2-1; 8 nucleotides match TRBD2. CDR3 size: 16 residues. The germline V gene encodes CDR1 SGHAT and CDR2 FQDESV (reference sequence). V lost 5 bases, J lost 6 bases, and 12 bases stayed unmatched. CDR3 in DNA: TGTGCCAGCAGCCCCCTCGGGACCAGCGGGGGCAATGAGCAGTTCTTC. Its translation is CASSPLGTSGGNEQFF.

The chain combines TRBV15 with TRBJ2-1; 11 nucleotides agree with TRBD1. The germline V gene has CDR1 LNHNV and CDR2 YYDKDF (reference sequence). The CDR3 loop spans 15 amino acids. The junction had 2 bases not matched to a gene; V was cut back by 1 base and J by 6 bases. CDR3 protein: CATSRGTGGLNEQFF. CDR3 DNA sequence: TGTGCCACCAGCAGAGGGACAGGGGGCCTCAATGAGCAGTTCTTC.

This chain links TRBV5-6 with TRBJ2-4; 7 nucleotides line up with TRBD2. This CDR3 spans 15 amino acids. Germline assignment: CDR1 SGHDT and CDR2 YYEEEE. V lost 0 bases to trimming and J lost 8 bases; unmatched junction nucleotides: 8. CDR3 sequence reads: CASSLVPSGGDIQYF. In nucleotides, the CDR3 is TGTGCCAGCAGCTTGGTCCCTAGCGGTGGGGACATTCAGTACTTC.

The chain has TRBV7-9 and TRBJ2-3; D tentatively reads TRBD1 or TRBD2 (5 bases each). The CDR3 is 14 residues long. Germline CDR1 and CDR2: SEHNR and FQNEAQ (reference sequence). The V end was cut by 3 bases, the J end by 6 bases, with 13 bases between. CDR3 bases: TGTGCCAGCAGCTTTCACTCCGAGGGGGATACGCAGTATTTT. Translating it yields CASSFHSEGDTQYF.

The chain couples TRBV25-1 to TRBJ2-1; 9 bases map to TRBD2. Germline V lookup: CDR1 MGHDK, CDR2 SYGVNS. The CDR3 consists of 14 residues. The CDR3 bases are TGTGCTACCCGAGGAGCGGGGGGTAGCAATGAGCAGTTCTTC. Amino acid sequence: CATRGAGGSNEQFF.

DNA for the CDR3: TGTGCCAGCAGCCGCGTATATAATTCACCCCTCCACTTT. Residues: CASSRVYNSPLHF. This chain links TRBV3-1 (or the pseudogene TRBV3-2) with TRBJ1-6; no firm D call. There are 13 residues in the CDR3. Germline CDR1 and CDR2: LGHDT and YNNKEL (reference sequence). With 4 bases removed from V and 4 bases from J, the gap between germline ends came to 5 bases.

V usage is TRBV27 and J usage is TRBJ2-5; 16 positions match TRBD2. CDR3 length: 16 residues. Germline CDR1 MNHEY, CDR2 SMNVEV (reference sequence). J was trimmed by 5 bases and V by 6 bases; bases with no gene match: 6. CDR3 nucleotides: TGTGCCAGCAGACCGGGACTAGCGGGAGGGCCGGAGACCCAGTACTTC. Protein sequence: CASRPGLAGGPETQYF.

This chain links TRBV5-4 with TRBJ2-5; D tentatively reads TRBD1 or TRBD2 (5 bases each). The germline V and J ends were trimmed by 3 bases and 5 bases, with 14 bases remaining between them. Germline-derived CDR1 and CDR2 are SGHNT and YYREEE (reference sequence). The CDR3 is made up of 14 amino acids. As DNA, the CDR3 is TGTGCCAGCAGCTCCCGAGGGGATACGGAGACCCAGTACTTC. It specifies CASSSRGDTETQYF.

V usage is TRBV28 and J usage is TRBJ2-3; 14 bases align to TRBD2. J lost 12 bases, V lost 6 bases, and 11 bases had no gene match. Germline assignment: CDR1 MDHEN and CDR2 SYDVKM. This CDR3 is built from 15 residues. This chain's CDR3 is CASSFSGLAGDVQYF. CDR3 DNA sequence: TGTGCCAGCAGCTTTTCGGGACTAGCGGGAGACGTCCAGTATTTT. Drawing the rest from reference TRBV28 and TRBJ2-3, the complete variable domain is DVKVTQSSRYLVKRTGEKVFLECVQDMDHENMFWYRQDPGLGLRLIYFSYDVKMKEKGDIPEGYSVSREKKERFSLILESASTNQTSMYLCASSFSGLAGDVQYFGPGTRLTVL.

This chain joins TRBV6-5 and TRBJ1-2, with TRBD1 identical over 7 bases. Germline CDR1 is MNHEY and CDR2 is SVGAGI. CDR3 length: 14 amino acids. V was clipped by 7 bases and J by 3 bases; unmatched bases: 8. The CDR3 is CASNWKGADYGYTF. DNA of the CDR3: TGTGCCAGCAATTGGAAGGGGGCAGACTATGGCTACACCTTC.

The chain joins TRBV5-6 to TRBJ2-3, with D maybe TRBD2 (6 bases). Germline V CDR1 and CDR2: SGHDT, YYEEEE. Trimming stripped 6 bases from V and 7 bases from J, with 21 bases between. The CDR3 is made up of 15 amino acids. CDR3 sequence (DNA): TGTGCCAGCAAAGGGCTAGCGACGGGTATCAATACGCAGTATTTT. Translated: CASKGLATGINTQYF.

This chain links TRBV7-9 with TRBJ2-1, with D tentatively TRBD2 (5 bases). Trimming removed 5 bases at V and 5 bases at J, with 13 bases between. Germline CDR1 and CDR2: SEHNR and FQNEAQ (reference sequence). The CDR3 is 14 residues long. CDR3 sequence: CASSQTKRNNEQFF. The CDR3 coding sequence is TGTGCCAGCAGCCAAACAAAGCGGAACAATGAGCAGTTCTTC.

The J gene is TRBJ2-1, the V gene TRBV5-6, with a weak D call TRBD2 (6 bases). CDR1 SGHDT and CDR2 YYEEEE come from the germline V gene. The CDR3 contains 13 residues. With 4 bases removed from V and 14 bases from J, the gap between germline ends came to 19 bases. The CDR3 nucleotides read TGTGCCAGCAGCATCGTAAGTTCGGGAGACAAGTTCTTC. Translated: CASSIVSSGDKFF.

V usage is TRBV3-1 (or the pseudogene TRBV3-2) and J usage is TRBJ2-5, with TRBD2 identical over 12 bases. The CDR3 extends over 17 amino acids. Germline V lookup: CDR1 LGHDT, CDR2 YNNKEL (reference sequence). The trim removed 2 bases at V and 3 bases at J, leaving 7 bases unmatched. The DNA of the CDR3 is TGTGCCAGCAGCCAATTACCGCGACTAGCGGGGGAAGAGACCCAGTACTTC. Translation gives CASSQLPRLAGEETQYF.

The V and J genes are TRBV9 and TRBJ2-4, with 9 nucleotides matching TRBD2. Germline V CDR1 and CDR2: SGDLS, YYNGEE. The CDR3 contains 15 residues. J was trimmed by 1 base and V by 2 bases; bases with no gene match: 1. In DNA form, the CDR3 reads TGTGCCAGCAGCGTCGGGACTAGCGCCAAAAACATTCAGTACTTC. Translated: CASSVGTSAKNIQYF.

V is TRBV5-1 and J is TRBJ2-1; TRBD1 matches at 9 bases. The V segment lost 4 bases and the J segment 0 bases; nucleotides outside the gene matches: 2. The CDR3 spans 15 residues. CDR1 is SGHRS and CDR2 is YFSETQ in the germline V gene. CDR3 residues: CASSRDRASYNEQFF. Here the CDR3 DNA reads TGCGCCAGCAGCCGGGACAGGGCCTCCTACAATGAGCAGTTCTTC.

This clone has just one count. This rearrangement joins TRBV12-3 or TRBV12-4 to TRBJ2-5; tentative D call: TRBD2 (5 bases). The CDR3 consists of 13 residues. Trimming stripped 4 bases from V and 7 bases from J, with 13 bases between. The CDR3 DNA reads as TGTGCCAGCAGTTCGGGCGCCGCGGGGACCCAGTACTTC. It translates to CASSSGAAGTQYF.

This chain's CDR3 is CASIRATGELFF. The CDR3, as DNA: TGTGCCAGTATTAGAGCCACCGGGGAGCTGTTTTTT. The chain couples TRBV19 to TRBJ2-2; no clear D gene. The CDR3 has 12 residues. V shed 7 bases and J shed 4 bases, with 7 bases lying between them. From germline, CDR1 is LNHDA and CDR2 SQIVND (reference sequence).

The chain joins TRBV5-1 to TRBJ2-5, with 7 nucleotides matching TRBD1. Germline assignment: CDR1 SGHRS and CDR2 YFSETQ. The CDR3 contains 15 residues. The junction had 6 bases not matched to a gene; V was cut back by 0 bases and J by 4 bases. The CDR3: CASSLGRGRGETQYF. Here the CDR3 DNA reads TGCGCCAGCAGCTTGGGAAGGGGGCGCGGAGAGACCCAGTACTTC. The complete variable domain, with remaining parts taken from reference TRBV5-1 and TRBJ2-5, reads KAGVTQTPRYLIKTRGQQVTLSCSPISGHRSVSWYQQTPGQGLQFLFEYFSETQRNKGNFPGRFSGRQFSNSRSEMNVSTLELGDSALYLCASSLGRGRGETQYFGPGTRLLVL.

This clone was counted a single time. The rearrangement links TRBV28 to TRBJ2-2; tentative D call: TRBD1 (5 bases). The CDR3 extends over 15 amino acids. Per germline, CDR1 MDHEN and CDR2 SYDVKM. V shed 6 bases and J shed 6 bases, with 17 bases lying between them. CDR3 bases: TGTGCCAGCAGAGTTGGACACGTTTTGGCCGGGGAGCTGTTTTTT. Protein product: CASRVGHVLAGELFF.

This chain joins TRBV7-6 and TRBJ1-6; D gene ambiguous. Trimming left V 1 base short and J 1 base short, with 11 bases between. CDR1 and CDR2 (germline): SGHVS, FNYEAQ. The CDR3 extends over 17 amino acids. Here the CDR3 DNA reads TGTGCCAGCAGCTTAGACCCCTCGCGATCCTATAATTCACCCCTCCACTTT. It specifies CASSLDPSRSYNSPLHF. The full variable domain, its missing parts supplied by reference TRBV7-6 and TRBJ1-6, is GAGVSQSPRYKVTKRGQDVALRCDPISGHVSLYWYRQALGQGPEFLTYFNYEAQQDKSGLPNDRFSAERPEGSISTLTIQRTEQRDSAMYRCASSLDPSRSYNSPLHFGNGTRLTVT.

The chain uses TRBV25-1 and TRBJ2-3, with 10 bases fitting TRBD2. The CDR3 totals 18 residues. Germline values: CDR1 MGHDK, CDR2 SYGVNS. J was trimmed by 1 base and V by 4 bases; bases with no gene match: 11. In DNA form, the CDR3 reads TGTGCCAGCAGTGGCGGCACTAGCGGGACGGTCGGCACAGATACGCAGTATTTT. It codes for CASSGGTSGTVGTDTQYF.

This chain links TRBV6-5 with TRBJ2-7; 9 bases match TRBD1. The CDR3 loop spans 14 amino acids. J lost 1 base, V lost 7 bases, and 5 bases had no gene match. Germline V gene sequence: CDR1 MNHEY, CDR2 SVGAGI. The CDR3 spells CASIRDRASYEQYF. Written as DNA, the CDR3 is TGTGCCAGCATCCGGGACAGGGCTTCCTACGAGCAGTACTTC.

The rearrangement joins TRBV6-5 to TRBJ2-1; 11 nucleotides match TRBD1. V shed 0 bases, J shed 6 bases, and the junction held 4 bases outside the gene matches. CDR1 is MNHEY and CDR2 is SVGAGI in the germline V gene. This CDR3 region has 16 residues. CDR3 DNA: TGTGCCAGCAGTTACTCGACCGGGACAGGGGGCAATGAGCAGTTCTTC. Its translation is CASSYSTGTGGNEQFF.

The J gene is TRBJ2-3, the V gene TRBV3-1 (or the pseudogene TRBV3-2), with 8 positions matching TRBD2. V lost 1 base, J lost 7 bases, and 7 bases stayed unmatched. From germline, CDR1 is LGHDT and CDR2 YNNKEL (reference sequence). CDR3 size: 15 residues. The CDR3: CASSQGRGGHHTQYF. The CDR3 nucleotides read TGTGCCAGCAGCCAAGGACGGGGGGGCCATCATACGCAGTATTTT.

This CDR3 reads CASSVEGDSYEQYF. For the CDR3, the DNA is TGTGCCAGCAGCGTAGAGGGGGACTCCTACGAGCAGTACTTC. This chain connects TRBV9 to TRBJ2-7; maybe TRBD1 (6 bases). The CDR3 sequence is 14 residues long. V lost 0 bases to trimming and J lost 0 bases, with 7 bases between them. CDR1 SGDLS and CDR2 YYNGEE come from the germline V gene.

The chain carries TRBV4-2 and TRBJ2-7; 11 bases align to TRBD1. The CDR3 has 16 amino acids. Trimming removed 0 bases from V and 5 bases from J; junction bases left unmatched: 6. In germline, CDR1 is LGHNA, CDR2 YNFKEQ. DNA for the CDR3: TGTGCCAGCAGCCAAGATCTCGGACAGGGGGCGGACGAGCAGTACTTC. Amino acids: CASSQDLGQGADEQYF.

This clone was seen once. The V and J genes are TRBV3-1 (or the pseudogene TRBV3-2) and TRBJ2-2, with D possibly TRBD2 on 6 matching bases. Germline CDR1 LGHDT, CDR2 YNNKEL (reference sequence). The CDR3 covers 14 residues. Deletions cut 3 bases from V and 1 base from J, with 6 bases between. CDR3 sequence reads: CASSQGLNTGELFF. As DNA, the CDR3 is TGTGCCAGCAGCCAGGGACTGAACACCGGGGAGCTGTTTTTT.